The source of this T cell receptor beta chain is a study of CD8+CD57+ T cells in acquired aplastic anemia. Study-level background: Across the sorted CD4+ and CD8+ cells, DNA amounts averaged about 3 ug. There were roughly 9.8 million reads, on average, for CD4+ cells from healthy donors. Study-level points and caveats: Any difference that existed in CD8+ Simpson's diversity between patients and controls was not significant. Shared by patients and controls, 25 to 35 CD8+ CDR3s were abundant in patients.

CDR3 length: 14 residues. The trim removed 4 bases at V and 7 bases at J, leaving 7 bases unmatched. From germline, CDR1 is KGHDR and CDR2 SFDVKD. This clonotype showed up many times. Its antigen is as yet unknown. Using genomic DNA as the template, TCR beta VDJ and CDR3 profiling was carried out. Each CDR3 protein gets one entry after TCRdb re-called the reads with MiXCR. The repertoire consists of about 180,000 distinct CDR3 sequences, with approximately 49% occurring once and the leading ten covering approximately 2.9%. This receptor was obtained from a human donor in good health. This chain uses TRBV24-1 with TRBJ1-2, with 8 bases aligning to TRBD1. Sequenced: sorted CD4+, CD8+, or CD8+CD57+ T cells (not recorded which) from PBMCs. The CDR3 DNA follows: TGTGCCACCAGTGAACCGAGACAGGGGTCTGGCTACACCTTC. Encoded protein: CATSEPRQGSGYTF.